The rows below give T cell receptor beta chains drawn from one sample of a study of OX40 agonist ivuxolimab in advanced cancers. Here immunoSEQ multiplex PCR was the method, and the copy in TCRdb shows in-frame clones only, minus some. The data show over 30,000 clones, 84% seen once. Specimen: CD4+ or CD8+ T cells sorted from blood, collected in a trial of the OX40 agonist ivuxolimab. The source is an adult with an advanced solid tumor such as melanoma, head and neck, liver or kidney cancer. CDR3s include the opening cysteine and the closing phenylalanine or tryptophan. Each record gives: V gene, D gene, CDR3 length, clone size, J gene, CDR3 DNA, CDR3 protein. The D gene is left open where the match is weak. Clone size is not always given. Where it is, it says once, few, many or a class for expanded clones.

>TRBV2|TRBD2|14|many|TRBJ2-7
TGTGCCAACTTACCCGTAGCGGGAAGGTACGAGCAGTACTTC
CANLPVAGRYEQYF
>TRBV13|.|14|.|TRBJ2-3
TGTGCCAGCAGCTTGGGGTCTGGCACAGATACGCAGTATTTT
CASSLGSGTDTQYF
>TRBV4-3|.|17|.|TRBJ2-2
TGCGCCAGCAGCCAAGAATGGGCGTCCGATAACACCGGGGAGCTGTTTTTT
CASSQEWASDNTGELFF
>TRBV7-9|.|15|.|TRBJ2-1
TGTGCCAGCAGCAAAACAGGGATCTCCTACAATGAGCAGTTCTTC
CASSKTGISYNEQFF
>TRBV6-5|.|14|.|TRBJ2-3
TGTGCCAGCAGCCCAGCCCAGGGCACAGATACGCAGTATTTT
CASSPAQGTDTQYF
>TRBV27|.|11|few|TRBJ1-1
TGTGCCAGCAGTTTAGGAAGGGAAGCTTTCTTT
CASSLGREAFF
>TRBV7-2|.|14|.|TRBJ1-5
TGTGCCAGCAGCTTAGGGCCAGGCAATCAGCCCCAGCATTTT
CASSLGPGNQPQHF
>TRBV19|.|16|.|TRBJ2-6
TGTGCCAGTAGTCTTTGGACAGCAAATGGGGCCAACGTCCTGACTTTC
CASSLWTANGANVLTF
>TRBV19|TRBD2|14|.|TRBJ2-1
TGTGCCAGTAATCTAGCGGGGTTATACAATGAGCAGTTCTTC
CASNLAGLYNEQFF
>TRBV27|.|15|.|TRBJ2-5
TGTGCCAGCAGTTCTGGGCCAGGGTTAGAGGAGACCCAGTACTTC
CASSSGPGLEETQYF
>TRBV9|.|15|.|TRBJ1-2
TGTGCCAGCAGCGTAGCCGCGGGGGGTGACTATGGCTACACCTTC
CASSVAAGGDYGYTF
>TRBV6-5|TRBD1|14|.|TRBJ1-5
TGTGCCAGCAGTAACAGGGGGAACAATCAGCCCCAGCATTTT
CASSNRGNNQPQHF
>TRBV7-2|.|17|.|TRBJ2-7
TGTGCCAGCAGCTTACCCGTCCCAAGCCTCGCTCCCTACGAGCAGTACTTC
CASSLPVPSLAPYEQYF
>TRBV2|.|17|.|TRBJ1-5
TGTGCCAGCAGTCCGGGGGGCCGGGATGCGACCAATCAGCCCCAGCATTTT
CASSPGGRDATNQPQHF
>TRBV4-1|TRBD2|16|few|TRBJ2-1
TGCGCCAGCAGCCAATCCCCAGCGGGAGGACTTTATGAGCAGTTCTTC
CASSQSPAGGLYEQFF
>TRBV11-2|.|11|.|TRBJ2-7
TGTGCCAGCAGCTCCCTTGTCGAGCAGTACTTC
CASSSLVEQYF